This entry lists 11 T cell receptor beta chains sequenced from one sample in a study of T cell changes during pregnancy in multiple sclerosis. TCRdb's table, derived via immunoSEQ multiplex PCR, lists solely in-frame clones and lacks some. This table has around 80,000 clones, 90% to 95% appearing once. Sequences were derived from peripheral blood, sampled before pregnancy. These receptors were obtained from a female donor with multiple sclerosis, enrolled in a pregnancy study.

This clone was recorded a few times. V is TRBV7-2 and J is TRBJ2-3, with TRBD2 matching over 9 bases. Germline-derived CDR1 and CDR2 are SGHTA and FQGNSA. Trimming cost V 5 bases and J 4 bases; bases outside gene matches: 7. This CDR3 has 15 residues. The CDR3 nucleotides are TGTGCCAGCAGCGGTGGGGCGGGAGGGGCAGATACGCAGTATTTT. Encoded protein: CASSGGAGGADTQYF.

The genes are TRBV19 and TRBJ1-1; 8 positions match TRBD1. The CDR3 contains 16 residues. From germline, CDR1 is LNHDA and CDR2 SQIVND (reference sequence). V was pared by 4 bases and J by 0 bases, with 7 bases of the junction left unmatched. CDR3 sequence (DNA): TGTGCCAGTAGTACTCTTACAGGGGGAATGAACACTGAAGCTTTCTTT. Its translation is CASSTLTGGMNTEAFF. Full variable domain (outside the CDR3, taken from reference TRBV19 and TRBJ1-1): DGGITQSPKYLFRKEGQNVTLSCEQNLNHDAMYWYRQDPGQGLRLIYYSQIVNDFQKGDIAEGYSVSREKKESFPLTVTSAQKNPTAFYLCASSTLTGGMNTEAFFGQGTRLTVV.

The chain is built from TRBV7-3 and TRBJ2-1, with 7 bases identical to TRBD2. Germline V gene sequence: CDR1 SGHTA, CDR2 FQGTGA. CDR3 size: 18 residues. The V gene end was trimmed by 2 bases and the J gene end by 3 bases; junction bases not matched to a gene: 13. In DNA, the CDR3 is TGTGCCAGCAGCTTAGGGAGGGGTCTAGGGAAGGGCTACAATGAGCAGTTCTTC. This encodes CASSLGRGLGKGYNEQFF.

The V and J genes are TRBV18 and TRBJ2-1, with 11 bases aligning to TRBD2. This CDR3 comprises 17 residues. The germline V gene has CDR1 KGHSH and CDR2 LQKENI. J was trimmed by 0 bases and V by 6 bases; bases with no gene match: 7. The CDR3 sequence is CASSSGTSGGSYNEQFF. The CDR3 DNA reads as TGTGCCAGCTCCTCTGGGACTAGCGGAGGCTCCTACAATGAGCAGTTCTTC.

The chain is built from TRBV14 and TRBJ2-5; tentatively, D is TRBD1 (5 bases). V gave up 1 base and J gave up 9 bases, with 12 bases separating them. The CDR3 is 13 amino acids. The germline V gene encodes CDR1 SGHDN and CDR2 FVKESK. The CDR3 DNA is TGTGCCAGCAGCCAAGTCAGGTCCAGGGCCCAGTACTTC. This sequence encodes CASSQVRSRAQYF.

The genes are TRBV5-1 and TRBJ2-7; 9 bases map to TRBD1. With V trimmed by 4 bases and J by 5 bases, 4 bases remained unmatched. Germline V gene sequence: CDR1 SGHRS, CDR2 YFSETQ. The CDR3 length is 13 residues. The CDR3 sequence is CASSRTGDNEQYF. CDR3 nucleotides: TGCGCCAGCAGCCGGACAGGGGACAACGAGCAGTACTTC.

The chain couples TRBV7-9 to TRBJ2-7; 8 bases are a match to TRBD1. The CDR3 loop spans 17 amino acids. With V trimmed by 1 base and J by 4 bases, 12 bases remained unmatched. CDR1 and CDR2 from the germline V gene are SEHNR and FQNEAQ (reference sequence). The CDR3 here is CASSLGPLRGPGYEQYF. DNA of the CDR3: TGTGCCAGCAGCTTAGGTCCGCTCAGGGGGCCCGGGTACGAGCAGTACTTC.

The rearrangement uses TRBV6-6 and TRBJ1-5; no reliable D call. The V gene lost 7 bases and the J gene lost 2 bases, with 6 bases spanning the gap. Germline V gives CDR1 MNHNY, CDR2 SVGAGI (reference sequence). The CDR3 has 12 amino acids. The CDR3: CASNPGNQPQHF. CDR3 DNA sequence: TGTGCCAGCAATCCTGGCAATCAGCCCCAGCATTTT.

This chain joins TRBV19 and TRBJ1-1; D is ambiguous. V lost 5 bases to trimming and J lost 7 bases, with 17 bases between them. CDR3 length equals 14 residues. Germline lookup yields CDR1 LNHDA and CDR2 SQIVND (reference sequence). The CDR3 nucleotides are TGTGCCAGTAGTTATGGGCTACTGAACGATGAAGCTTTCTTT. It yields the protein CASSYGLLNDEAFF.

J is TRBJ2-1 and V is TRBV28, with TRBD2 matching over 15 bases. Germline-derived CDR1 and CDR2 are MDHEN and SYDVKM. CDR3 size: 17 residues. The junction had 10 bases not matched to a gene; V was cut back by 4 bases and J by 9 bases. CDR3 protein: CASSSSSGTSGRFEQFF. Written as DNA, the CDR3 is TGTGCCAGCAGTTCCTCATCCGGGACTAGCGGGAGGTTTGAGCAGTTCTTC.

The chain employs TRBV2 and TRBJ1-5; D gene unclear. V gave up 3 bases and J gave up 2 bases, with 8 bases separating them. The CDR3 sequence is 14 residues long. Germline values: CDR1 SNHLY, CDR2 FYNNEI. CDR3 DNA: TGTGCCAGCAGTGAGCTAGTCGGCAATCAGCCCCAGCATTTT. Translated: CASSELVGNQPQHF.